The 10 T cell receptor beta chains presented below share a single source sample, sequenced in a study of T-cell reconstitution after alpha-beta-depleted transplantation in children. The authors prepared the TCRbeta library with unique molecular identifiers. MiXCR, applied by TCRdb to the PCR reads, yields one record per CDR3 protein. The sample includes hundreds of thousands of distinct CDR3 sequences, about 15% seen only once; the top ten take approximately 1%. The material was PBMCs from the stem cell graft donor, obtained from the stem cell graft. All receptors come from a human donor who donated a stem cell graft to a child with acute myeloid leukemia.

This clonotype was detected a few times. The chain joins TRBV4-3 to TRBJ2-3; tentatively, D is TRBD2 (5 bases). Germline CDR1 is LGHNA and CDR2 is YSLEER. With 0 bases removed from V and 2 bases from J, the gap between germline ends came to 12 bases. The CDR3 contains 16 residues. CDR3 nucleotide sequence: TGCGCCAGCAGCCAAGACCGGGGTGTATCCACAGATACGCAGTATTTT. Translating it yields CASSQDRGVSTDTQYF.

In this sample, this clonotype turned up a few times. The V call is TRBV12-3 or TRBV12-4, the J call TRBJ1-1; 12 bases align to TRBD1. The CDR3 spans 15 residues. V was pared by 8 bases and J by 5 bases, with 9 bases of the junction left unmatched. CDR3 sequence (DNA): TGTGCCAGCTCGGGACAGGGGGCTGAGGGTACTGAAGCTTTCTTT. Translation: CASSGQGAEGTEAFF.

For the CDR3, the DNA is TGTGCCAGCAGCTGGACAGGGGGTCCAGAAGCGAACACCGGGGAGCTGTTTTTT. It codes for CASSWTGGPEANTGELFF. The J gene is TRBJ2-2, the V gene TRBV12-3 or TRBV12-4; 10 bases fit TRBD1. This CDR3 is 18 amino acids long. Losses at the gene ends were 6 bases for V and 0 bases for J; bases not matched to a gene: 10.

The J gene is TRBJ2-5, the V gene TRBV7-8; maybe TRBD2 (5 bases). Trimming shortened V by 2 bases and J by 4 bases, and 11 bases separated the two germline ends. The CDR3 runs 14 residues. Germline CDR1 is SGHVS and CDR2 is FQNEAQ. The CDR3 region is CASSLYDRGETQYF. CDR3 nucleotide sequence: TGTGCCAGCAGCTTATATGACCGGGGAGAGACCCAGTACTTC.

The sample holds many counts of this clonotype. The chain has TRBV5-6 and TRBJ2-3; no firm D call. V dropped 2 bases and J dropped 3 bases, with 7 bases sitting between them. CDR1 is SGHDT and CDR2 is YYEEEE in the germline V gene. The CDR3 is 13 residues long. Here the CDR3 reads CASSFGPTDTQYF. As DNA, the CDR3 is TGTGCCAGCAGCTTCGGACCGACAGATACGCAGTATTTT.

Regarding this clonotype: It may be a read error: a sequence one base away is much more abundant. This sequence joins TRBV20-1 and TRBJ2-7; TRBD2 might be the D (5 bases). Germline values: CDR1 DFQATT, CDR2 SNEGSKA (reference sequence). V lost 6 bases to trimming and J lost 3 bases, with 18 bases between them. CDR3 length equals 14 residues. The CDR3 loop is CSAGQLRDRYEQYF. CDR3 sequence (DNA): TGCAGTGCCGGCCAGCTGAGGGATCGCTACGAGCAGTACTTC.

V is TRBV5-5 and J is TRBJ1-1; D is uncertain. V was trimmed by 0 bases and J by 1 base, leaving 7 bases between them. Germline V gene data show CDR1 as SGHKS and CDR2 as YYEKEE (reference sequence). The CDR3 covers 14 residues. CDR3 DNA sequence: TGTGCCAGCAGCTTGGAATGGTCGAACACTGAAGCTTTCTTT. Translating it yields CASSLEWSNTEAFF.

This clonotype was counted between two and nine times. The J gene is TRBJ2-5, the V gene TRBV4-1; 8 nucleotides match TRBD2. The trim removed 0 bases at V and 4 bases at J, leaving 4 bases unmatched. The CDR3 is 15 amino acids. CDR1 MGHRA and CDR2 YSYEKL come from the germline V gene. The CDR3 DNA sequence: TGCGCCAGCAGCCAAGATGGCGGGGGGCGAGAGACCCAGTACTTC. Its translation: CASSQDGGGRETQYF.

The chain combines TRBV20-1 with TRBJ1-2; perhaps TRBD1 as D (6 bases). V lost 6 bases and J lost 1, with 15 bases in between. The CDR3 length is 14 residues. Germline values: CDR1 DFQATT, CDR2 SNEGSKA (reference sequence). The CDR3 sequence: CSALGQLFNYGYTF. CDR3 coding DNA: TGCAGTGCCCTCGGACAGCTCTTTAACTATGGCTACACCTTC.

This chain joins TRBV20-1 and TRBJ2-7; D is perhaps TRBD1 (6 bases). Looked up from germline, CDR1 is DFQATT and CDR2 is SNEGSKA (reference sequence). V was cut by 1 base and J by 2 bases, with 9 bases left in between. The CDR3 has 13 amino acids. The CDR3 DNA sequence: TGCAGTGCTAGAGTAGGGGGTACCTACGAGCAGTACTTC. Protein: CSARVGGTYEQYF.